The 27 T cell receptor beta chains given below trace back to one sample, sequenced in a study of neurological immune-mediated disorders. TCRdb fed the 5' RACE reads into MiXCR, producing one record per CDR3 protein. The sample includes about 51,000 distinct CDR3 sequences, approximately 15% of them seen just once. What was sequenced was PBMCs. Receptor source: a man aged 55 to 70 in good health.

This clonotype came up many times. The chain is built from TRBV12-3 or TRBV12-4 and TRBJ1-2; TRBD1 agrees at 7 bases. The CDR3 has 15 amino acids. V was clipped by 5 bases and J by 4 bases; unmatched bases: 10. The DNA of the CDR3 is TGTGCCAGCAGTCCTCAGGGGACAGACATCTATGGCTACACCTTC. The encoded protein is CASSPQGTDIYGYTF.

V gene TRBV10-3 combines with J gene TRBJ2-7, with a possible D match to TRBD2 (6 bases). This CDR3 region has 15 residues. The V and J ends lost 4 bases and 1 base respectively, with 14 bases between them. CDR1 and CDR2 (germline): ENHRY, SYGVKD. The CDR3 region is CAISGRASDSYEQYF. CDR3 nucleotides: TGTGCCATCAGTGGTAGGGCTAGCGATTCCTACGAGCAGTACTTC.

This clonotype was detected many times. The chain combines TRBV5-1 with TRBJ1-2; no reliable D call. Germline V gene lookup returns CDR1 SGHRS and CDR2 YFSETQ. The CDR3 length is 15 residues. The V gene lost 1 base and the J gene lost 5 bases, with 15 bases spanning the gap. DNA of the CDR3: TGCGCCAGCAGCTTGTATCAGGCAGGAGGATATGGCTACACCTTC. This encodes CASSLYQAGGYGYTF.

Within the sample, this clonotype is medium-sized. Here the CDR3 DNA reads TGTGCCACAATGACTAACACAGGGGTAGGCTACACCTTC. Translation: CATMTNTGVGYTF. The chain couples TRBV27 to TRBJ1-2, with TRBD1 identical over 7 bases. Germline CDR1 and CDR2: MNHEY and SMNVEV (reference sequence). J was trimmed by 8 bases and V by 10 bases; bases with no gene match: 13. The length of the CDR3 is 13 residues.

This clonotype occurred once. A much larger clonotype is one base distant, so this may be a read error. V usage is TRBV12-3 or TRBV12-4 and J usage is TRBJ2-1, with D maybe TRBD2 (6 bases). This CDR3 spans 15 amino acids. CDR3 sequence reads: CSSSLTEGSYNEQFF. The CDR3 DNA reads as TGTTCCAGCAGTTTGACGGAGGGCTCCTACAATGAGCAGTTCTTC.

This clonotype has at least ten counts. The chain links TRBV12-3 or TRBV12-4 to TRBJ2-1; a possible D gene is TRBD2 (8 bases). V lost 7 bases, J lost 6 bases, and 19 bases lay in between. This CDR3 is built from 15 residues. The CDR3 here is CASKPSREGANEQFF. The CDR3 DNA is TGTGCCAGCAAACCATCCCGGGAGGGGGCCAATGAGCAGTTCTTC.

Turning to this clonotype: An end of the junction does not agree with germline; a read error may underlie this. The chain uses TRBV7-2 and TRBJ2-2; D possibly uses TRBD1 or TRBD2 (5 bases each). Germline V gene sequence: CDR1 SGHTA, CDR2 FQGNSA. CDR3 length: 15 residues. The CDR3: CASSFPLVDTGELLF. As DNA, the CDR3 is TGTGCCAGCAGCTTTCCCCTAGTGGACACCGGGGAGCTGCTTTTT.

This clonotype has ten or more counts. The rearrangement links TRBV20-1 to TRBJ2-3; no clear D. CDR3 length: 15 residues. The V gene's germline CDR1 is DFQATT and CDR2 SNEGSKA (reference sequence). The CDR3 DNA sequence: TGCACCGCGGCCGAAGGCGGTTTTAGCACAGATACGCAGTATTTT. It translates to CTAAEGGFSTDTQYF.

This clonotype occurred many times. V usage is TRBV9 and J usage is TRBJ2-3; TRBD2 aligns across 10 bases. The trim removed 4 bases at V and 1 base at J, leaving 18 bases unmatched. This CDR3 contains 20 residues. The germline V gene has CDR1 SGDLS and CDR2 YYNGEE. The CDR3 is CASSLQYRGSGRWGTDTQYF. The DNA for the CDR3 is TGTGCCAGCAGCCTCCAATACCGAGGTAGCGGGAGGTGGGGCACAGATACGCAGTATTTT.

In this sample, this clonotype turned up many times. The chain links TRBV5-1 to TRBJ2-3, with TRBD2 as a possible D gene (6 bases). V lost 2 bases and J lost 2, with 12 bases in between. CDR1 is SGHRS and CDR2 is YFSETQ in the germline V gene. This CDR3 has 15 residues. The CDR3 DNA is TGCGCCAGCAGCTTAGAACTAGCCCACACAGATACGCAGTATTTT. It specifies CASSLELAHTDTQYF.

The chain has TRBV7-2 and TRBJ1-4, with D tentatively TRBD1 (6 bases). CDR1 is SGHTA and CDR2 is FQGNSA in the germline V gene. V was pared by 5 bases and J by 0 bases, with 16 bases between. This CDR3 spans 17 amino acids. In DNA, the CDR3 is TGTGCCAGCAGCCCGAGGGGGATTCCCTCAACTAATGAAAAACTGTTTTTT. Its protein is CASSPRGIPSTNEKLFF.

This clonotype was seen at least ten times. The chain is built from TRBV5-1 and TRBJ1-4; possible D gene TRBD1, 6 bases. CDR1 and CDR2 (germline): SGHRS, YFSETQ. This CDR3 region has 17 residues. Trimming left V 3 bases short and J 8 bases short, with 23 bases between. The CDR3 sequence is CASSWGPDSSTPEKLFF. In DNA form, the CDR3 reads TGCGCCAGCAGCTGGGGTCCGGACAGTTCTACCCCAGAAAAACTGTTTTTT.

The sample holds many counts of this clonotype. The chain links TRBV4-2 to TRBJ2-1; perhaps TRBD2 as D (6 bases). The CDR3 has 12 residues. Trimming removed 1 base at V and 9 bases at J, with 7 bases between. Germline CDR1 and CDR2: LGHNA and YNFKEQ. Here the CDR3 DNA reads TGTGCCAGCAGCCAAGGGAGGGGTGAGCAGTTCTTC. Translating it yields CASSQGRGEQFF.

This clonotype was detected many times. V is TRBV6-2 or TRBV6-3 and J is TRBJ1-5, with a weak D call TRBD1 (6 bases). Germline CDR1 MNHEY, CDR2 SVGEGT. The CDR3 covers 17 residues. The ends were cut back, 2 bases at V and 2 bases at J, with 16 bases in the middle. Here the CDR3 reads CASSYTAGVSGNQPQHF. Written as DNA, the CDR3 is TGTGCCAGCAGTTACACGGCAGGGGTTTCGGGCAATCAGCCCCAGCATTTT.

This chain links TRBV7-3 with TRBJ2-3; 8 bases are shared with TRBD1. Trimming took 1 base from V and 3 from J; bases not matched to a gene: 6. This CDR3 is built from 16 residues. Germline CDR1 SGHTA, CDR2 FQGTGA. Here the CDR3 reads CASSLNAGGVTDTQYF. DNA of the CDR3: TGTGCCAGCAGCTTAAACGCAGGGGGCGTAACAGATACGCAGTATTTT.

This clonotype was observed many times. The chain employs TRBV15 and TRBJ2-1, with D perhaps matching TRBD1 (5 bases). This CDR3 has 14 amino acids. V was trimmed by 1 base and J by 7 bases, leaving 11 bases between them. Per the germline V gene, CDR1 is LNHNV and CDR2 is YYDKDF (reference sequence). Here the CDR3 reads CATSRVVQGNEQFF. The CDR3 nucleotides read TGTGCCACCAGCAGAGTAGTGCAGGGTAATGAGCAGTTCTTC.

This clonotype was seen many times. CDR3: CASSATSGSFYNEQFF. DNA for the CDR3: TGTGCCAGCAGCGCAACTAGCGGGAGTTTTTACAATGAGCAGTTCTTC. The J gene is TRBJ2-1, the V gene TRBV9, with 11 bases identical to TRBD2. V shed 3 bases and J 4 bases; nucleotides not matched to a gene: 6. CDR3 length equals 16 residues. The germline CDR1 and CDR2 sequences are SGDLS and YYNGEE. Variable domain in full (rest from reference TRBV9 and TRBJ2-1): DSGVTQTPKHLITATGQRVTLRCSPRSGDLSVYWYQQSLDQGLQFLIQYYNGEERAKGNILERFSAQQFPDLHSELNLSSLELGDSALYFCASSATSGSFYNEQFFGPGTRLTVL.

As for this clonotype: This could be a read error, since a much larger clone is one nucleotide away. V usage is TRBV14 and J usage is TRBJ2-1; D tentatively reads TRBD1 or TRBD2 (5 bases each). The V gene's germline CDR1 is SGHDN and CDR2 FVKESK. The CDR3 spans 14 residues. This chain's CDR3 is CDSSPSAGADEQFF. CDR3 nucleotides: TGTGACAGCAGTCCGTCCGCCGGGGCGGATGAGCAGTTCTTC.

About this clonotype: Possible read error: a much larger clone is one base away. The V and J genes are TRBV4-3 and TRBJ2-2, with 8 bases matching TRBD2. With 6 bases clipped from V and 8 bases from J, the junction kept 8 bases outside the gene matches. The CDR3 runs to 14 residues. CDR1 is LGHNA, CDR2 YSLEER, per germline. The CDR3 sequence: CASRKLAVRGELFF. CDR3 in DNA: TGCGCCAGCAGAAAACTAGCGGTTAGGGGGGAGCTGTTTTTT.

The chain combines TRBV5-5 with TRBJ2-7; no clear D gene. The V and J ends lost 7 bases and 5 bases respectively, with 10 bases between them. Germline lookup yields CDR1 SGHKS and CDR2 YYEKEE (reference sequence). CDR3 size: 11 residues. In nucleotides, the CDR3 is TGTGCCAGCTTATTAGACAACGAGCAGTACTTC. It translates to CASLLDNEQYF.

This clonotype has a count of ten or more. The chain is built from TRBV5-1 and TRBJ2-1; the match to TRBD1 covers 7 bases. Germline CDR1 is SGHRS and CDR2 is YFSETQ. This CDR3 has 15 amino acids. Trimming at V came to 3 bases and at J to 0 bases, leaving 3 bases not matched to a gene. The CDR3: CASSYTGVSYNEQFF. In DNA, the CDR3 is TGCGCCAGCAGCTACACAGGGGTCTCCTACAATGAGCAGTTCTTC.

V and J are TRBV10-3 and TRBJ2-7; D could derive from TRBD1 or TRBD2 (5 bases each). In germline, CDR1 is ENHRY, CDR2 SYGVKD. This CDR3 is built from 14 residues. The CDR3, as DNA: TGTACAATCAGTGAGAGGGGATTGTTCTACGAGCAGTACTTC. Its protein is CTISERGLFYEQYF.

This clonotype was counted many times. The chain has TRBV4-2 and TRBJ2-1, with 13 positions matching TRBD2. This CDR3 region has 14 residues. V lost 2 bases and J lost 9; bases outside the gene matches: 1. The V gene's germline CDR1 is LGHNA and CDR2 YNFKEQ. In nucleotides, the CDR3 is TGTGCCAGCAGCCAAACTAGCGGGAGGGGTGAGCAGTTCTTC. It yields the protein CASSQTSGRGEQFF.

This clonotype was seen repeatedly, ten times or more. J is TRBJ2-7 and V is TRBV20-1, with a weak D call TRBD2 (5 bases). V was shortened by 4 bases and J by 3 bases, with 16 bases between the two germline ends. This CDR3 contains 14 residues. Looked up from germline, CDR1 is DFQATT and CDR2 is SNEGSKA (reference sequence). The CDR3 here is CSANSPGKNYEQYF. In DNA form, the CDR3 reads TGCAGTGCTAACAGTCCCGGGAAAAACTACGAGCAGTACTTC.

This clonotype came up many times. This chain links TRBV5-1 with TRBJ1-1; TRBD1 might be the D (5 bases). Trimming took 4 bases from V and 7 from J, leaving 14 bases between them. This CDR3 has 13 amino acids. Germline CDR1 is SGHRS and CDR2 is YFSETQ. In nucleotides, the CDR3 is TGCGCCAGCAGCCCGATAGGGGACGGTGAAGCTTTCTTT. This translates into CASSPIGDGEAFF.

This clonotype was seen more than once but under ten times. The chain uses TRBV5-1 and TRBJ2-5, with 9 bases fitting TRBD1. The CDR3 has 16 amino acids. Germline loops: CDR1 SGHRS, CDR2 YFSETQ. With 4 bases clipped from V and 5 bases from J, the junction kept 12 bases outside the gene matches. The CDR3 reads CASSLGQGWYSETQYF. CDR3 coding DNA: TGCGCCAGCAGCCTCGGACAGGGGTGGTACTCGGAGACCCAGTACTTC.

The V and J genes are TRBV6-5 and TRBJ2-3; D may correspond to TRBD1 or TRBD2 (5 bases each). V was shortened by 7 bases and J by 6 bases, with 17 bases between the two germline ends. This CDR3 has 14 amino acids. The germline gives CDR1 MNHEY, CDR2 SVGAGI. The CDR3 DNA is TGTGCCAGCACAAACGGGGCAGGTACCGATACGCAGTATTTT. Amino acids: CASTNGAGTDTQYF.